These 18 T cell receptor beta chains were sequenced from one sample in a study of cytomegalovirus exposure and HLA in healthy donors. It was with 60 Vbeta and 13 Jbeta primers that the PCR ran. The table came from immunoSEQ multiplex PCR; TCRdb's copy has only in-frame clones and leaves some out. The sample has approximately 88,000 clones, around 81% seen once. Sequences were obtained from PBMCs. These TCRs come from a young man in good health and CMV-seropositive.

This clone was found a few times. This sequence joins TRBV25-1 and TRBJ1-4; D gene ambiguous. The germline CDR1 and CDR2 sequences are MGHDK and SYGVNS. The V and J ends lost 1 base and 2 bases respectively, with 8 bases between them. The CDR3 sequence is 15 residues long. CDR3 loop: CASSESGWTNEKLFF. CDR3 sequence (DNA): TGTGCCAGCAGTGAATCGGGGTGGACTAATGAAAAACTGTTTTTT.

V and J are TRBV9 and TRBJ2-1, with 8 bases aligning to TRBD2. This CDR3 is built from 15 residues. CDR1 and CDR2 from the germline V gene are SGDLS and YYNGEE. The ends lost 4 bases at V and 2 bases at J; junction bases unmatched: 5. The CDR3 is CASSLPGGAYNEQFF. The CDR3 region has the DNA TGTGCCAGCAGCCTTCCGGGAGGGGCCTACAATGAGCAGTTCTTC.

CDR3 in amino acids: CASSLVPGEKLFF. The CDR3 region has the DNA TGTGCCAGCAGCTTAGTTCCGGGTGAAAAACTGTTTTTT. V usage is TRBV13 and J usage is TRBJ1-4; D uncertain. The V gene's germline CDR1 is PRHDT and CDR2 FYEKMQ (reference sequence). The CDR3 is 13 residues long. Trimming cost V 1 base and J 7 bases, with 7 bases left between them.

The V call is TRBV20-1, the J call TRBJ1-1; D ambiguous. The germline gives CDR1 DFQATT, CDR2 SNEGSKA (reference sequence). Trimming stripped 6 bases from V and 7 bases from J, with 12 bases between. This CDR3 spans 11 amino acids. The CDR3 loop is CSARESVEAFF. CDR3 coding DNA: TGCAGTGCCCGAGAGTCTGTTGAAGCTTTCTTT.

The V gene is TRBV14, the J gene TRBJ1-2, with a possible D match to TRBD1 (6 bases). CDR3 length equals 13 residues. CDR1 and CDR2 from the germline V gene are SGHDN and FVKESK. The V end was cut by 0 bases, the J end by 7 bases, with 9 bases between. For the CDR3, the DNA is TGTGCCAGCAGCCAAGACAGGGGTGTTGGCTACACCTTC. Its translation: CASSQDRGVGYTF. Drawing the rest from reference TRBV14 and TRBJ1-2, the complete variable domain is EAGVTQFPSHSVIEKGQTVTLRCDPISGHDNLYWYRRVMGKEIKFLLHFVKESKQDESGMPNNRFLAERTGGTYSTLKVQPAELEDSGVYFCASSQDRGVGYTFGSGTRLTVV.

The chain uses TRBV2 and TRBJ1-1; D remains ambiguous. The V and J ends lost 3 bases and 5 bases respectively, with 16 bases between them. CDR3 length equals 15 residues. CDR1 and CDR2 (germline): SNHLY, FYNNEI. The CDR3 is CASSERGADLTEAFF. CDR3 sequence (DNA): TGTGCCAGCAGTGAGAGAGGCGCGGATTTGACTGAAGCTTTCTTT.

This sequence joins TRBV7-2 and TRBJ2-5; D gene ambiguous. The CDR3 length is 13 residues. Trimming removed 2 bases at V and 6 bases at J, with 10 bases between. The V gene's germline CDR1 is SGHTA and CDR2 FQGNSA. CDR3 loop: CASSLPSLKTQYF. DNA for the CDR3: TGTGCCAGCAGCTTACCTTCGCTAAAGACCCAGTACTTC.

V gene TRBV25-1 combines with J gene TRBJ2-7, with a weak D call TRBD1 (6 bases). Trimming shortened V by 8 bases and J by 3 bases, and 11 bases separated the two germline ends. CDR1 MGHDK and CDR2 SYGVNS come from the germline V gene. The CDR3 totals 12 residues. The CDR3 DNA is TGTGCCAGCTCCCTCAGGGGCTACGAGCAGTACTTC. It specifies CASSLRGYEQYF.

This chain connects TRBV13 to TRBJ1-2; 8 bases line up with TRBD1. This CDR3 has 15 amino acids. CDR1 and CDR2 (germline): PRHDT, FYEKMQ (reference sequence). Germline trimming cut 5 bases from V and 1 base from J; bases unmatched to any gene: 6. CDR3 sequence: CASSRRTGNNYGYTF. CDR3 in DNA: TGTGCCAGCAGCCGAAGGACAGGGAATAACTATGGCTACACCTTC. The variable domain in full, completed from reference TRBV13 and TRBJ1-2, reads AAGVIQSPRHLIKEKRETATLKCYPIPRHDTVYWYQQGPGQDPQFLISFYEKMQSDKGSIPDRFSAQQFSDYHSELNMSSLELGDSALYFCASSRRTGNNYGYTFGSGTRLTVV.

V and J are TRBV6-4 and TRBJ1-6; no reliable D call. Trimming took 4 bases from V and 6 from J, leaving 10 bases between them. The length of the CDR3 is 14 residues. CDR1 and CDR2 from the germline V gene are MRHNA and SNTAGT. CDR3 in amino acids: CASSAGRLNSPLHF. The CDR3 nucleotides are TGTGCCAGCAGTGCTGGCAGACTTAATTCACCCCTCCACTTT.

The chain is built from TRBV5-6 and TRBJ2-7; D not certain. CDR3 length: 12 residues. Trimming removed 0 bases from V and 4 bases from J, with 5 bases in between. CDR1 is SGHDT and CDR2 is YYEEEE in the germline V gene. CDR3 coding DNA: TGTGCCAGCAGCTTGGGACAATACGAGCAGTACTTC. Its translation is CASSLGQYEQYF.

The chain carries TRBV4-1 and TRBJ1-1, with 9 bases lining up with TRBD1. V lost 6 bases, J lost 3 bases, and 11 bases stayed unmatched. The V gene's germline CDR1 is MGHRA and CDR2 YSYEKL. This CDR3 contains 16 residues. The CDR3 DNA sequence: TGCGCCAGCAGTTCATTGAACAGGGGGCCATACACTGAAGCTTTCTTT. Protein product: CASSSLNRGPYTEAFF.

The V and J genes are TRBV6-5 and TRBJ1-5, with TRBD1 matching over 8 bases. This CDR3 has 14 residues. The J segment lost 10 bases and the V segment lost 0 bases, leaving 5 bases of the junction unmatched. The germline CDR1 and CDR2 sequences are MNHEY and SVGAGI. CDR3 DNA: TGTGCCAGCAGTTACTCGACAGGGGTGTCACCCCAGCATTTT. This sequence encodes CASSYSTGVSPQHF.

The V call is TRBV9, the J call TRBJ1-5; a weak D match, TRBD1 (5 bases). CDR3 length: 15 residues. V lost 1 base to trimming and J lost 1 base, with 9 bases between them. The V gene's germline CDR1 is SGDLS and CDR2 YYNGEE. CDR3 loop: CASSVSGASNQPQHF. The CDR3 nucleotides read TGTGCCAGCAGCGTATCTGGGGCAAGCAATCAGCCCCAGCATTTT.

This clone was counted a single time. The CDR3, as DNA: TGTGCCAGCAGCTCCGGACTAGCGGTCCAAAGGAACGAGCAGTACTTC. This translates into CASSSGLAVQRNEQYF. This rearrangement joins TRBV5-4 to TRBJ2-7; 10 bases map to TRBD2. CDR3 size: 16 residues. Per the germline V gene, CDR1 is SGHNT and CDR2 is YYREEE (reference sequence). V dropped 3 bases and J dropped 5; count of bases not matched to a gene: 11.

DNA of the CDR3: TGTGCCAGCAGCTTTAGCAGACTACCGAACACCGGGGAGCTGTTTTTT. Amino acid sequence: CASSFSRLPNTGELFF. This sequence joins TRBV7-2 and TRBJ2-2; D is possibly TRBD2 (5 bases). V lost 3 bases, J lost 0 bases, and 11 bases lay in between. CDR3 length equals 16 residues. CDR1 and CDR2 (germline): SGHTA, FQGNSA.

There are a few counts of this clone. The CDR3 loop reads CASGGQGETQYF. As DNA, the CDR3 is TGTGCCAGCGGAGGACAGGGGGAGACCCAGTACTTC. The chain couples TRBV5-6 to TRBJ2-5; TRBD1 matches 9 bases. This CDR3 comprises 12 residues. V was pared by 7 bases and J by 5 bases, with 3 bases of the junction left unmatched. CDR1 is SGHDT, CDR2 YYEEEE, per germline.

The CDR3 nucleotides read TGCAGCGTTGAGGACAGGGTAGTATCTGGGGCCAACGTCCTGACTTTC. Translated, it gives CSVEDRVVSGANVLTF. This sequence joins TRBV29-1 and TRBJ2-6, with 8 bases lining up with TRBD1. Germline V gene lookup returns CDR1 SQVTM and CDR2 ANQGSEA. Trimming at V came to 3 bases and at J to 1 base, leaving 5 bases not matched to a gene. This CDR3 is 16 amino acids long.